This T cell receptor (beta chain) was profiled in a study of cytomegalovirus exposure and HLA in healthy donors. This clone occurred once. The antigen is not known. PCR involved 60 Vbeta and 13 Jbeta primers. The method was immunoSEQ multiplex PCR; TCRdb's version includes in-frame clones alone and lacks a portion of them. The profile shows under 200,000 clones, around 80% of them singletons. Per the germline V gene, CDR1 is SGHRS and CDR2 is YFSETQ. There are 15 residues in the CDR3. The ends lost 6 bases at V and 0 bases at J; junction bases unmatched: 6. Study-wide findings and caveats: Later on, an analysis tied 15,000 to 20,000 TCR beta sequences to HLA alleles at 0.05 false discovery rate. Earlier findings revealed that most TCR beta V segments proved productive either about 90% or about 30% of the time.

The clonotype was recovered from a male donor in good health and CMV-seronegative. The chain carries TRBV5-1 and TRBJ2-3; 8 nucleotides line up with TRBD2. Sequencing input: PBMCs. The CDR3 loop reads CASTIGGASTDTQYF. The DNA of the CDR3 is TGCGCCAGCACGATCGGGGGGGCGAGCACAGATACGCAGTATTTT.